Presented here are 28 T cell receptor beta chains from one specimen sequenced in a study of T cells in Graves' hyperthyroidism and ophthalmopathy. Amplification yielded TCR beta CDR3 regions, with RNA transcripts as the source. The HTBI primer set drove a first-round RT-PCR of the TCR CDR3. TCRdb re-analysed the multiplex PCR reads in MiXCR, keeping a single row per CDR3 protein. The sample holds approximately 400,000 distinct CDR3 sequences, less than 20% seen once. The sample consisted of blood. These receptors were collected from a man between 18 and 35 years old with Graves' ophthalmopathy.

DNA of the CDR3: TGTGCCAGCACTCACGGGGGCAGGCCGCTTGTCGATGAGCAGTTCTTC. Translating gives CASTHGGRPLVDEQFF. The genes are TRBV7-9 and TRBJ2-1, with D perhaps being TRBD1 or TRBD2 (6 bases each). This CDR3 comprises 16 residues. Germline-derived CDR1 and CDR2 are SEHNR and FQNEAQ (reference sequence). V lost 7 bases, J lost 8 bases, and 24 bases lay in between. The variable domain in full, with the rest retrieved from reference TRBV7-9 and TRBJ2-1, is DTGVSQNPRHKITKRGQNVTFRCDPISEHNRLYWYRQTLGQGPEFLTYFQNEAQLEKSRLLSDRFSAERPKGSFSTLEIQRTEQGDSAMYLCASTHGGRPLVDEQFFGPGTRLTVL.

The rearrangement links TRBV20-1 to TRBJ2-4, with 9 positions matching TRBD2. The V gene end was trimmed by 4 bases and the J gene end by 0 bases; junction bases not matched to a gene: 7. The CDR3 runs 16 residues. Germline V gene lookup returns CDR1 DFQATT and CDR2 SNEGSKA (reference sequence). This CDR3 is CSAILAGPGAKNIQYF. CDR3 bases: TGCAGTGCTATACTAGCGGGCCCGGGAGCCAAAAACATTCAGTACTTC.

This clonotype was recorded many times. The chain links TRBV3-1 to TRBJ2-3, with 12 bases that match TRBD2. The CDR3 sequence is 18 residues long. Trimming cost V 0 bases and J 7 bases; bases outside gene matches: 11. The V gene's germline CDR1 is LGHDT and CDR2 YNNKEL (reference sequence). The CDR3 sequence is CASSQDLLAGGRVNTQYF. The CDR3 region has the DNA TGTGCCAGCAGCCAAGATCTTCTAGCGGGGGGGCGTGTAAATACGCAGTATTTT.

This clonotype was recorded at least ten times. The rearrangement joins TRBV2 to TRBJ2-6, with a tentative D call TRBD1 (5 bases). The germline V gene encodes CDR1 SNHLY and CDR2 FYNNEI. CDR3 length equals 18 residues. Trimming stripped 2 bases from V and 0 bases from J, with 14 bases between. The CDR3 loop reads CASSELGRYNSGANVLTF. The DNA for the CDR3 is TGTGCCAGCAGTGAACTGGGGCGTTATAACTCTGGGGCCAACGTCCTGACTTTC.

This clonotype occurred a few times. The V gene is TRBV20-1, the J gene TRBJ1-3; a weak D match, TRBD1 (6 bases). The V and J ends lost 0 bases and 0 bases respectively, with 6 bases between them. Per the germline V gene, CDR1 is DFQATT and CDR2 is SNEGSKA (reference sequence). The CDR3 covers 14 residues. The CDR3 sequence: CSAREQGSGNTIYF. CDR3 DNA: TGCAGTGCTAGAGAACAGGGCTCTGGAAACACCATATATTTT.

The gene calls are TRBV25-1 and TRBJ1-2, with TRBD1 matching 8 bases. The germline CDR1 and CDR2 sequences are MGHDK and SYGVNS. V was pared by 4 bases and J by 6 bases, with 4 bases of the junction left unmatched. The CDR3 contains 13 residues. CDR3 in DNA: TGTGCCAGCAGTGGTGGCAGGGGGCATGGCTACACCTTC. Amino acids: CASSGGRGHGYTF.

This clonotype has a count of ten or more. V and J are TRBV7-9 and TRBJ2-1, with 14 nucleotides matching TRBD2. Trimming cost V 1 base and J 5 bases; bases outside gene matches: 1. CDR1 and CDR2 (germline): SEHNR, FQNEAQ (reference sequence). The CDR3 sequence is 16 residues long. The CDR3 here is CASSLGGLAGDNEQFF. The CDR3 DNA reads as TGTGCCAGCAGCTTAGGGGGACTAGCGGGGGACAATGAGCAGTTCTTC.

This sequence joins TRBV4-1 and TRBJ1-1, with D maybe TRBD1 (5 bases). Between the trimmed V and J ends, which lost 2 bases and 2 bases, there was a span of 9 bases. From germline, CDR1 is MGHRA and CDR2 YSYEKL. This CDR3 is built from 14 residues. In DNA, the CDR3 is TGCGCCAGCAGCCAACCCGGGGGTAACACTGAAGCTTTCTTT. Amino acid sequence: CASSQPGGNTEAFF.

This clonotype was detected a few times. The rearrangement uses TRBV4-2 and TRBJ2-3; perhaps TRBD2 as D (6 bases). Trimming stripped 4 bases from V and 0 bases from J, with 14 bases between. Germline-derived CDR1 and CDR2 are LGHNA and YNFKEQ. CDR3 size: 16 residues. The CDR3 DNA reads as TGTGCCAGCAGCCCTAACCCCAGCGGGAGCACAGATACGCAGTATTTT. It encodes CASSPNPSGSTDTQYF.

The CDR3 coding sequence is TGTGCCAGCAGTTACTCGACGGGACCCTCCTACGAGCAGTACTTC. It translates to CASSYSTGPSYEQYF. The chain employs TRBV6-5 and TRBJ2-7; D is tentatively TRBD1 or TRBD2 (5 bases each). The CDR3 runs 15 residues. The V end lost 0 bases, the J end lost 0 bases, and 9 bases lay between the germline ends. Germline V gene data show CDR1 as MNHEY and CDR2 as SVGAGI.

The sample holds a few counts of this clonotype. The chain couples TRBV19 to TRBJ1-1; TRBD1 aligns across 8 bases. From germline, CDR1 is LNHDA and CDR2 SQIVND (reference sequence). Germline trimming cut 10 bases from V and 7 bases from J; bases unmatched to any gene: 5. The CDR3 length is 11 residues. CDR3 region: CATRTGIEAFF. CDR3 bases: TGTGCCACCCGGACAGGGATTGAAGCTTTCTTT.

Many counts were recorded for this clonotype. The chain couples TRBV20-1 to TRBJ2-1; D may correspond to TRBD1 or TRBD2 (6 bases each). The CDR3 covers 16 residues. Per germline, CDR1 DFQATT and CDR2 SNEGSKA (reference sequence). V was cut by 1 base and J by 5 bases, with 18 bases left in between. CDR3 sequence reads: CSARAHPWGADNEQFF. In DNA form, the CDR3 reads TGCAGTGCTAGAGCCCACCCGTGGGGGGCTGACAATGAGCAGTTCTTC.

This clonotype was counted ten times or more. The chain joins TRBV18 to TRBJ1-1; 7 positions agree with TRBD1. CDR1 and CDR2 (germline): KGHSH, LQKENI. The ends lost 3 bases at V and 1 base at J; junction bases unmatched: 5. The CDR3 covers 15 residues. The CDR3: CASSPQGGKNTEAFF. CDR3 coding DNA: TGTGCCAGCTCACCCCAGGGGGGGAAGAACACTGAAGCTTTCTTT.

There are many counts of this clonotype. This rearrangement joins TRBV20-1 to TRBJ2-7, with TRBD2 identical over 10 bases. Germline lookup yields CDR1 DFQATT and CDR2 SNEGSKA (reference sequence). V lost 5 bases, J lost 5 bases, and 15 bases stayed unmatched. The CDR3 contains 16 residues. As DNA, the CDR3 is TGCAGTGCTCGGCCATCTAGCGGGGGCGCCCGTCACGAGCAGTACTTC. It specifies CSARPSSGGARHEQYF.

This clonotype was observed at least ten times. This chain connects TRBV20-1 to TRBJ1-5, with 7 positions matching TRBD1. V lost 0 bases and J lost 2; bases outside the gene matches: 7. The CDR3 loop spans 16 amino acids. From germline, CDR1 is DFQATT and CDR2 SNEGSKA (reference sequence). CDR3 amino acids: CSARDSGTGGNQPQHF. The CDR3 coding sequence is TGCAGTGCTAGAGATTCAGGTACAGGGGGCAATCAGCCCCAGCATTTT.

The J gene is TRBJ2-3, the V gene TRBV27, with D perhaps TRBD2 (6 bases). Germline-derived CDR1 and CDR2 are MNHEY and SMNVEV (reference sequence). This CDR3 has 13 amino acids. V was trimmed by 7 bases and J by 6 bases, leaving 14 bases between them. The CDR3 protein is CASTTGGLDTQYF. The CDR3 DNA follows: TGTGCCAGCACTACCGGGGGATTGGATACGCAGTATTTT.

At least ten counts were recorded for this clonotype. The CDR3 bases are TGCAGTGTACGACAGGCCTACGAGCAGTACTTC. This translates into CSVRQAYEQYF. This chain connects TRBV20-1 to TRBJ2-7; possibly TRBD1 for D (6 bases). Germline CDR1 is DFQATT and CDR2 is SNEGSKA (reference sequence). V was shortened by 7 bases and J by 2 bases, with 9 bases between the two germline ends. The length of the CDR3 is 11 residues.

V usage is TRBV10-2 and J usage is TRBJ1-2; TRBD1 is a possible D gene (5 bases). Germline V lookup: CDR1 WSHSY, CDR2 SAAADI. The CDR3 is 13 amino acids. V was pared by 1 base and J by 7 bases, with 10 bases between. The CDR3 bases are TGCGCCAGCAGTGAGTGGGGGGAGGGTGGCTACACCTTC. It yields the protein CASSEWGEGGYTF.

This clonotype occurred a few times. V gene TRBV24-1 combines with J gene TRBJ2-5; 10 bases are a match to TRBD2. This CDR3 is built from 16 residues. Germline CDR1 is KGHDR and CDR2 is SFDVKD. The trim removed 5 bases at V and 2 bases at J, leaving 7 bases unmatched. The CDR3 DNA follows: TGTGCCACCAGTGGAGCGGGGGGGCTTCCGCAAGAGACCCAGTACTTC. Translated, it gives CATSGAGGLPQETQYF.

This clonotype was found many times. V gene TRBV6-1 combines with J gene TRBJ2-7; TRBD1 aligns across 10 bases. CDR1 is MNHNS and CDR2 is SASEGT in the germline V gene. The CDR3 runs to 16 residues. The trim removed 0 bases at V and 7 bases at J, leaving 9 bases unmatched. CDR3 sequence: CASSEARTGGRGEQYF. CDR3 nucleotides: TGTGCCAGCAGTGAAGCCCGGACAGGGGGACGAGGAGAGCAGTACTTC.

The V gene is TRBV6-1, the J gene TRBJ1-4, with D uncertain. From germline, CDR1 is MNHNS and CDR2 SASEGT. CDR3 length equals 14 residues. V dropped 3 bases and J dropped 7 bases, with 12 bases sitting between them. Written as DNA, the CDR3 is TGTGCCAGCAGTGAGAGGCGCGATGCTGAAAAACTGTTTTTT. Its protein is CASSERRDAEKLFF.

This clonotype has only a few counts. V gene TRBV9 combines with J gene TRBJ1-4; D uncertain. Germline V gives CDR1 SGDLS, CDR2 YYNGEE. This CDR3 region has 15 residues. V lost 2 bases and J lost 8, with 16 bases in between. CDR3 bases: TGTGCCAGCAGCGTCGCGGCACTCCAGGCCGAAAAACTGTTTTTT. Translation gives CASSVAALQAEKLFF.

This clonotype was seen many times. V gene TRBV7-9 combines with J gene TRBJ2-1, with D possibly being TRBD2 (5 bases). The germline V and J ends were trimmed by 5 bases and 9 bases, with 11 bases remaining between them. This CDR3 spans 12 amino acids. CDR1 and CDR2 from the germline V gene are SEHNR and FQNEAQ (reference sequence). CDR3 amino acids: CASSLGLSEQFF. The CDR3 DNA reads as TGTGCCAGCAGCCTCGGACTGTCTGAGCAGTTCTTC. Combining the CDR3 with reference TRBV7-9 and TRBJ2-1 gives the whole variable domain DTGVSQNPRHKITKRGQNVTFRCDPISEHNRLYWYRQTLGQGPEFLTYFQNEAQLEKSRLLSDRFSAERPKGSFSTLEIQRTEQGDSAMYLCASSLGLSEQFFGPGTRLTVL.

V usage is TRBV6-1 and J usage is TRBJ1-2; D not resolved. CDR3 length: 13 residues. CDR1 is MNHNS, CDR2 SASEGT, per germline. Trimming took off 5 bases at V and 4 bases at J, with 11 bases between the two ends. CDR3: CASSFSALYGYTF. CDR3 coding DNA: TGTGCCAGCAGTTTTTCGGCCCTCTATGGCTACACCTTC.

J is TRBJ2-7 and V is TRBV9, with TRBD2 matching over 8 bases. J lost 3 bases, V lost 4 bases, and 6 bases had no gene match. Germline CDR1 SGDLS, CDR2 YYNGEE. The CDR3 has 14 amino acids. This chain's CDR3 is CASSPGGVHYEQYF. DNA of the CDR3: TGTGCCAGCAGCCCGGGGGGGGTCCACTACGAGCAGTACTTC.

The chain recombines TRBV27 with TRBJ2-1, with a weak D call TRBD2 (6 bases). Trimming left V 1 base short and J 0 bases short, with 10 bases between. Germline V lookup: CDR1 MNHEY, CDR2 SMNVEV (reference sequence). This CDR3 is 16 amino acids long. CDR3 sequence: CASSLYAGPSYNEQFF. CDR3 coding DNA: TGTGCCAGCAGTTTATATGCGGGGCCCTCCTACAATGAGCAGTTCTTC.

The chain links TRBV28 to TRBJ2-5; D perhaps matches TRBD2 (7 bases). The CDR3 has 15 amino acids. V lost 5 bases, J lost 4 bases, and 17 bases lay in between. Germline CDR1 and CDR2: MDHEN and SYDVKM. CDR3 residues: CASSAQRGGGETQYF. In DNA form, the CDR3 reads TGTGCCAGCAGTGCACAAAGGGGGGGGGGAGAGACCCAGTACTTC.

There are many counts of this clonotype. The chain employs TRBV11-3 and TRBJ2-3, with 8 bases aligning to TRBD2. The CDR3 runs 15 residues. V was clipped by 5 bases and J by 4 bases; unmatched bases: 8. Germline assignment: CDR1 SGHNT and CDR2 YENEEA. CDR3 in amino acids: CASSPYPGGPDTQYF. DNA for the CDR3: TGTGCCAGCAGCCCCTATCCGGGAGGGCCAGATACGCAGTATTTT.